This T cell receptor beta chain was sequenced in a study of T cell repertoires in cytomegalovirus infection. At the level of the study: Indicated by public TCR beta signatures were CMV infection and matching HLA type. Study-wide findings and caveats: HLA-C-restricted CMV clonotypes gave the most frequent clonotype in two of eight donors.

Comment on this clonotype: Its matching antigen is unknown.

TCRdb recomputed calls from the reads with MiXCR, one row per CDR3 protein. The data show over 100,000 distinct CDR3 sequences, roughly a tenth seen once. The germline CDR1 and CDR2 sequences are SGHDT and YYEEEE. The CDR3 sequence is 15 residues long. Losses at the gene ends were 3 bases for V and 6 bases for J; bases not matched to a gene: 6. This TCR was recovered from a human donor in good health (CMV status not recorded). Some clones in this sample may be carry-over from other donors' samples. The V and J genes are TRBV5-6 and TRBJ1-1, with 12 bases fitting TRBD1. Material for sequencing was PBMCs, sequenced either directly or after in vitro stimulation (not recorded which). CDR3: CASSWGTGGASEAFF. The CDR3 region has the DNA TGTGCCAGCAGCTGGGGGACAGGGGGCGCTTCTGAAGCTTTCTTT.